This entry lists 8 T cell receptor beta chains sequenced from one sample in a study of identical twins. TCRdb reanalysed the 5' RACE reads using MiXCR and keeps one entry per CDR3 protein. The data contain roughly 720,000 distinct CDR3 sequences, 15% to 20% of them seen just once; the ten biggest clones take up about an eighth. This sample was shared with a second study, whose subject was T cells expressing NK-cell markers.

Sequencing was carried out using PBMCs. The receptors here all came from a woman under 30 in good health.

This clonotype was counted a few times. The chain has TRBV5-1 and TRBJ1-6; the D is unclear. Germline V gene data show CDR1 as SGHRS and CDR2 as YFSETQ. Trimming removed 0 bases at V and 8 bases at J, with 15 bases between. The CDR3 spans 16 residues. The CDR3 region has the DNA TGCGCCAGCAGCTTGGAGGCTGGAGGTAGACATTCACCCCTCCACTTT. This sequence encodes CASSLEAGGRHSPLHF.

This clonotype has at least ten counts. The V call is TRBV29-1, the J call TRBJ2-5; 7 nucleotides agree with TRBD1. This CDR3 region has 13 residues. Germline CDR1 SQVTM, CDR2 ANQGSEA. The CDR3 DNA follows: TGCAGTAGCCGGGGACAGATTCAAGAGACCCAGTACTTC. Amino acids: CSSRGQIQETQYF. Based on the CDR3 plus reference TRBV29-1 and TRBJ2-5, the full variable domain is SAVISQKPSRDICQRGTSLTIQCQVDSQVTMMFWYRQQPGQSLTLIATANQGSEATYESGFVIDKFPISRPNLTFSTLTVSNMSPEDSSIYLCSSRGQIQETQYFGPGTRLLVL.

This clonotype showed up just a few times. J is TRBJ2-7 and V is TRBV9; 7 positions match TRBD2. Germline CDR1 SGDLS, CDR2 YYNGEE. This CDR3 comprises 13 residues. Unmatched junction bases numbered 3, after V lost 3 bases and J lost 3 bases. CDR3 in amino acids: CASSGGRGYEQYF. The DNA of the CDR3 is TGTGCCAGCAGCGGGGGGAGGGGCTACGAGCAGTACTTC.

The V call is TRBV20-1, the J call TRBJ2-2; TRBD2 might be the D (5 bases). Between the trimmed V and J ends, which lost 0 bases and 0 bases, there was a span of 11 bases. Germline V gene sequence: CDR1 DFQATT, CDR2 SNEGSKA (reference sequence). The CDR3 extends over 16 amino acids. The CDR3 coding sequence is TGCAGTGCTAGAGATGAGGGAGCGTCGAACACCGGGGAGCTGTTTTTT. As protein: CSARDEGASNTGELFF.

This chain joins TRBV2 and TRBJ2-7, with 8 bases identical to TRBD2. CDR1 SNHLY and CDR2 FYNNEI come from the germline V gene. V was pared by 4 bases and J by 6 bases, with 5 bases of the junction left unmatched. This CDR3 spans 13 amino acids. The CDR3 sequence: CASSVGTRSEQYF. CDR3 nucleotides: TGTGCCAGCAGTGTGGGGACTAGATCCGAGCAGTACTTC.

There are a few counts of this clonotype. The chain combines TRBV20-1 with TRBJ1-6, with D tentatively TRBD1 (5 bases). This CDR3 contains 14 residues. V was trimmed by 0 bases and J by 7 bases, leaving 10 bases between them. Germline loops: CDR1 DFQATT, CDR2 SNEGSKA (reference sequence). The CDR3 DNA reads TGCAGTGCTAGAGACCCAGGGAGGAATTCACCCCTCCACTTT. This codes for CSARDPGRNSPLHF.

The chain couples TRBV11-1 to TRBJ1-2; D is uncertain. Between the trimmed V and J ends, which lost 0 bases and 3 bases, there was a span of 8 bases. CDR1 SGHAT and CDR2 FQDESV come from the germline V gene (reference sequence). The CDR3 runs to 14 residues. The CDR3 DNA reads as TGTGCCAGCAGCTTAGCGGGCAGGTACTATGGCTACACCTTC. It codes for CASSLAGRYYGYTF.

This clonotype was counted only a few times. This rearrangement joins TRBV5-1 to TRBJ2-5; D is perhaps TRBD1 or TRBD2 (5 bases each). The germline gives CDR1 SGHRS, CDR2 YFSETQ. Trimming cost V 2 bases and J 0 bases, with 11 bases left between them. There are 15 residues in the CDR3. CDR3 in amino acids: CASSFGTANQETQYF. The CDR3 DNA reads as TGCGCCAGCAGCTTTGGGACGGCTAACCAAGAGACCCAGTACTTC.